This T cell receptor beta chain was found in a study of T cell repertoires in cytomegalovirus infection. Study details: The public TCR beta signatures pointed to both CMV infection and matching HLA type.

MiXCR, run by TCRdb on the reads, gives a single entry per CDR3 protein. Seen here are over 150,000 distinct CDR3 sequences, approximately 19% observed once, and the top ten hold about 3%. The ends lost 4 bases at V and 15 bases at J; junction bases unmatched: 8. Germline V lookup: CDR1 SGHVS, CDR2 FQNEAQ. CDR3 length: 13 amino acids. The sequencing sample was made of PBMCs. This receptor was identified in a human donor in good health (CMV status not recorded). Some clones in this sample may be carry-over from other donors' samples. This rearrangement joins TRBV7-8 to TRBJ2-1; 11 positions agree with TRBD2. CDR3 loop: CASSSGTSGGPFF. In nucleotides, the CDR3 is TGTGCCAGCAGCTCCGGGACTAGCGGTGGTCCGTTCTTC.